This entry is about one T cell receptor beta chain. The antigen is unknown. This record comes from a study of cytomegalovirus exposure and HLA in healthy donors. Clones were sequenced by immunoSEQ multiplex PCR, and TCRdb holds only the in-frame ones, with some missing. The table has 100,000 to 150,000 clones, 88% seen once; the top ten hold less than 1.5%. Study findings and constraints: The authors confirmed in vitro that three CMV-associated chains were specific for CMV antigens. Most observed TCR sequences were rare, whereas some public TCRs were detected in many donors. The study labeled 170 or so TCR beta chains cytomegalovirus-associated.

J was trimmed by 5 bases and V by 3 bases; bases with no gene match: 8. The germline CDR1 and CDR2 sequences are GTSNPN and SVGIG (reference sequence). CDR3 size: 14 residues. The donors were in the approximately 110-subject validation cohort; that cohort was separate from the approximately 730-subject first cohort. Sequencing was carried out using PBMCs. V usage is TRBV30 and J usage is TRBJ2-5; 8 nucleotides align to TRBD1. The receptor comes from a man aged 30 to 45 in good health and CMV-seronegative. The CDR3: CAWRTQGAGETQYF. As DNA, the CDR3 is TGTGCCTGGAGGACCCAGGGGGCGGGCGAGACCCAGTACTTC.